A single sample gave rise to the 16 T cell receptor beta chains below, sequenced in a study of molecular identifiers for immune sequencing clone quantification. TCRdb processed the PCR reads anew with MiXCR; each CDR3 protein has one entry. Of about 640,000 distinct CDR3 sequences detected, 15% to 20% appear once; the ten largest clones hold roughly 0.9%. Sequencing input: naive CD8+ T cells from blood, with Jurkat cell RNA spiked in. As for subset: FACS-sorted CD8+CD4-CCR7+CD45RA+ naive T cells. Every receptor here comes from a human donor in good health. Some libraries in this study had Jurkat cell RNA spiked in.

V and J are TRBV13 and TRBJ1-3, with 12 nucleotides matching TRBD1. V lost 5 bases, J lost 3 bases, and 11 bases stayed unmatched. The CDR3 spans 18 residues. Germline assignment: CDR1 PRHDT and CDR2 FYEKMQ (reference sequence). The CDR3 is CASSTRDRGHHFGNTIYF. The CDR3 DNA sequence: TGTGCCAGCAGCACCCGGGACAGGGGGCATCATTTTGGAAACACCATATATTTT.

This clonotype has more than one count but fewer than ten. The chain combines TRBV15 with TRBJ2-2; 7 bases agree with TRBD1. The germline V gene encodes CDR1 LNHNV and CDR2 YYDKDF (reference sequence). The junction had 11 bases not matched to a gene; V was cut back by 3 bases and J by 4 bases. The CDR3 covers 17 residues. CDR3 region: CATSRDRQGRATGELFF. DNA for the CDR3: TGTGCCACCAGCAGGGACCGACAGGGTCGCGCCACCGGGGAGCTGTTTTTT.

This clonotype was counted a few times. The genes are TRBV5-6 and TRBJ2-7; D gene ambiguous. Germline CDR1 and CDR2: SGHDT and YYEEEE. Trimming removed 4 bases from V and 4 bases from J, with 12 bases in between. The CDR3 length is 13 residues. DNA of the CDR3: TGTGCCAGCAGCCACCAGAATTCGTACGAGCAGTACTTC. Amino acids: CASSHQNSYEQYF. The full variable domain, in which reference TRBV5-6 and TRBJ2-7 provide the parts outside the CDR3, is DAGVTQSPTHLIKTRGQQVTLRCSPKSGHDTVSWYQQALGQGPQFIFQYYEEEERQRGNFPDRFSGHQFPNYSSELNVNALLLGDSALYLCASSHQNSYEQYFGPGTRLTVT.

In its sample, this clonotype was seen many times. The chain links TRBV6-5 to TRBJ1-1, with D unclear. The ends were cut back, 3 bases at V and 6 bases at J, with 17 bases in the middle. CDR3 length equals 15 residues. Germline V lookup: CDR1 MNHEY, CDR2 SVGAGI. CDR3 bases: TGTGCCAGCAGTTATCGTGGAGGGTCAGGCTCTGAAGCTTTCTTT. It encodes CASSYRGGSGSEAFF.

This clonotype was counted at least ten times. The V call is TRBV29-1, the J call TRBJ2-7; D is perhaps TRBD1 (8 bases). V lost 6 bases, J lost 4 bases, and 19 bases lay in between. The CDR3 sequence is 14 residues long. From germline, CDR1 is SQVTM and CDR2 ANQGSEA. The CDR3: CSVQTGEGLYEQYF. CDR3 bases: TGCAGCGTACAGACAGGGGAGGGTTTATACGAGCAGTACTTC.

The chain links TRBV19 to TRBJ2-3, with 12 bases aligning to TRBD2. The CDR3 spans 18 residues. In germline, CDR1 is LNHDA, CDR2 SQIVND (reference sequence). V gave up 0 bases and J gave up 6 bases; unmatched junction bases: 10. As DNA, the CDR3 is TGTGCCAGTAGTATAGATCCCGGACTAGCGGGATTTTTTGATACGCAGTATTTT. Protein product: CASSIDPGLAGFFDTQYF.

This clonotype was detected ten times or more. For the CDR3, the DNA is TGCAGCGTTGAAACCAGACAGCGCAATGAGCAGTTCTTC. This codes for CSVETRQRNEQFF. The chain links TRBV29-1 to TRBJ2-1; D might be TRBD1 (5 bases). Germline values: CDR1 SQVTM, CDR2 ANQGSEA. The CDR3 is made up of 13 amino acids. V lost 2 bases to trimming and J lost 6 bases, with 11 bases between them.

This clonotype came up a few times. A much larger clonotype is one base distant, so this may be a read error. V is TRBV7-2 and J is TRBJ1-6; no reliable D call. The germline gives CDR1 SGHTA, CDR2 FQGNSA. This CDR3 region has 18 residues. CDR3: CASNLEDGVSSYNSPLHF. As DNA, the CDR3 is TGTGCCAGCAACTTAGAGGACGGAGTAAGCTCCTATAATTCACCCCTCCACTTT.

The CDR3 here is CASSPWTDTYEQYF. CDR3 bases: TGTGCCAGCAGCCCCTGGACAGACACCTACGAGCAGTACTTC. The rearrangement joins TRBV3-1 to TRBJ2-7; tentative D call: TRBD1 (6 bases). Germline CDR1 LGHDT, CDR2 YNNKEL (reference sequence). CDR3 size: 14 residues. The V end was cut by 4 bases, the J end by 2 bases, with 12 bases between.

This clonotype was detected many times. The rearrangement links TRBV19 to TRBJ2-2, with 9 bases identical to TRBD1. Germline V CDR1 and CDR2: LNHDA, SQIVND (reference sequence). The junction had 8 bases not matched to a gene; V was cut back by 2 bases and J by 7 bases. The CDR3 loop spans 16 amino acids. For the CDR3, the DNA is TGTGCCAGTAGTATAAGGGACAGGGAGTTTGGCGGGGAGCTGTTTTTT. Residues: CASSIRDREFGGELFF.

In its sample, this clonotype was seen many times. This CDR3 is CASSSSPGRGADTQYF. CDR3 bases: TGTGCCAGCAGCTCAAGTCCGGGACGCGGCGCAGATACGCAGTATTTT. V usage is TRBV7-9 and J usage is TRBJ2-3; D possibly matches TRBD1 or TRBD2 (5 bases each). Germline values: CDR1 SEHNR, CDR2 FQNEAQ (reference sequence). The CDR3 runs 16 residues. Trimming took 4 bases from V and 4 from J, leaving 18 bases between them.

The V call is TRBV19, the J call TRBJ1-5; a weak D match, TRBD1 (6 bases). V shed 7 bases and J shed 7 bases, with 14 bases lying between them. The CDR3 covers 13 residues. The germline gives CDR1 LNHDA, CDR2 SQIVND (reference sequence). This CDR3 is CASTPWGLQPQHF. CDR3 coding DNA: TGTGCCAGTACTCCATGGGGGCTGCAGCCCCAGCATTTT. Full variable domain (remainder filled in from reference TRBV19 and TRBJ1-5): DGGITQSPKYLFRKEGQNVTLSCEQNLNHDAMYWYRQDPGQGLRLIYYSQIVNDFQKGDIAEGYSVSREKKESFPLTVTSAQKNPTAFYLCASTPWGLQPQHFGDGTRLSIL.

This clonotype was counted between two and nine times. The chain links TRBV20-1 to TRBJ2-1, with TRBD2 identical over 11 bases. The germline gives CDR1 DFQATT, CDR2 SNEGSKA (reference sequence). The trim removed 6 bases at V and 7 bases at J, leaving 8 bases unmatched. There are 14 residues in the CDR3. Here the CDR3 DNA reads TGCAGTGCGAGGGGTAGCGGGGGGGCTAATGAGCAGTTCTTC. Its translation is CSARGSGGANEQFF.

This clonotype was observed at least ten times. The J gene is TRBJ2-2, the V gene TRBV27, with 9 positions matching TRBD2. The CDR3 has 16 amino acids. Germline V gene sequence: CDR1 MNHEY, CDR2 SMNVEV (reference sequence). Trimming took 3 bases from V and 5 from J; bases not matched to a gene: 7. CDR3 protein: CASSFIAGVGTGELFF. CDR3 sequence (DNA): TGTGCCAGCAGTTTTATAGCGGGAGTTGGGACCGGGGAGCTGTTTTTT.

The V and J genes are TRBV27 and TRBJ2-7; 8 bases align to TRBD1. CDR1 is MNHEY, CDR2 SMNVEV, per germline (reference sequence). The length of the CDR3 is 15 residues. Trimming took 3 bases from V and 3 from J; bases not matched to a gene: 7. This chain's CDR3 is CASSFIGQGSYEQYF. The CDR3, as DNA: TGTGCCAGCAGTTTTATAGGACAGGGTAGCTACGAGCAGTACTTC.

This clonotype was counted many times. CDR3 sequence (DNA): TGTGCCAGCAGCTTATCCGACAGGGGCAATCAGCCCCAGCATTTT. Translating gives CASSLSDRGNQPQHF. V gene TRBV7-9 combines with J gene TRBJ1-5; 7 positions agree with TRBD1. From germline, CDR1 is SEHNR and CDR2 FQNEAQ (reference sequence). This CDR3 has 15 residues. V gave up 2 bases and J gave up 2 bases; unmatched junction bases: 3.